The next 8 T cell receptor beta chains were all read from a single sample in a study of breast tumors, draining lymph nodes, adjacent tissues. Breast cancer patients provided tissue from their axillary draining lymph nodes. TCRdb used MiXCR to reprocess the multiplex PCR reads, holding one entry per CDR3 protein. The sample records about 180,000 distinct CDR3 sequences, around 35% being singletons. The material sequenced was axillary lymph node tissue. The source of these receptors is a female donor with breast cancer. Some clones in this sample may be carry-over from other donors' samples.

This clonotype was observed at least ten times. The V gene is TRBV11-3, the J gene TRBJ2-3; no definite D call. CDR3 length equals 11 residues. V lost 5 bases and J 2 bases, leaving 2 bases between the germline ends. Per germline, CDR1 SGHNT and CDR2 YENEEA. In DNA form, the CDR3 reads TGTGCCAGCAGCGACACAGATACGCAGTATTTT. Amino acid sequence: CASSDTDTQYF.

The sample holds many counts of this clonotype. This sequence joins TRBV4-2 and TRBJ2-5; 10 nucleotides align to TRBD2. This CDR3 spans 18 amino acids. CDR1 and CDR2 (germline): LGHNA, YNFKEQ. Losses at the gene ends were 1 base for V and 5 bases for J; bases not matched to a gene: 13. The CDR3: CASSQGRSGAGGPETQYF. In nucleotides, the CDR3 is TGTGCCAGCAGCCAAGGTCGCTCGGGAGCGGGAGGGCCGGAGACCCAGTACTTC.

This clonotype was picked up many times. The V and J genes are TRBV6-6 and TRBJ2-2; 9 nucleotides agree with TRBD2. From germline, CDR1 is MNHNY and CDR2 SVGAGI (reference sequence). The CDR3 consists of 14 residues. Unmatched junction bases numbered 8, after V lost 10 bases and J lost 5 bases. Here the CDR3 reads CAIADSGRTGELFF. The CDR3 DNA sequence: TGTGCCATCGCCGATAGCGGGAGAACCGGGGAGCTGTTTTTT.

This clonotype was picked up a small number of times. A read error is possible here, since a much larger clone lies one base away. This chain joins TRBV6-1 and TRBJ1-6; D is ambiguous. Germline V gives CDR1 MNHNS, CDR2 SASEGT. Deletions cut 5 bases from V and 10 bases from J, with 27 bases between. This CDR3 has 18 amino acids. CDR3 nucleotides: TGTGCCAGCAGTCAGTCCTCGTCGTATTGGGGAGAATACTCACCCCTCCACTTT. Its protein product is CASSQSSSYWGEYSPLHF.

This clonotype was observed at least ten times. The chain employs TRBV7-3 and TRBJ2-3, with 9 bases fitting TRBD2. Germline V gives CDR1 SGHTA, CDR2 FQGTGA. This CDR3 region has 17 residues. The V gene end was trimmed by 0 bases and the J gene end by 1 base; junction bases not matched to a gene: 5. DNA for the CDR3: TGTGCCAGCAGCTTAACCTGGCGCGGGAGGGGCACAGATACGCAGTATTTT. Protein product: CASSLTWRGRGTDTQYF. Full variable domain (outside the CDR3, taken from reference TRBV7-3 and TRBJ2-3): GAGVSQTPSNKVTEKGKYVELRCDPISGHTALYWYRQSLGQGPEFLIYFQGTGAADDSGLPNDRFFAVRPEGSVSTLKIQRTERGDSAVYLCASSLTWRGRGTDTQYFGPGTRLTVL.

This clonotype was detected many times. V and J are TRBV30 and TRBJ2-1; TRBD2 matches at 8 bases. CDR1 and CDR2 (germline): GTSNPN, SVGIG (reference sequence). The CDR3 runs to 15 residues. The ends lost 3 bases at V and 0 bases at J; junction bases unmatched: 4. The DNA of the CDR3 is TGTGCCTGGAGGGGCAGCGGGAGCTCCTACAATGAGCAGTTCTTC. This codes for CAWRGSGSSYNEQFF.

J is TRBJ2-5 and V is TRBV7-2; the D is unclear. The ends were cut back, 0 bases at V and 5 bases at J, with 7 bases in the middle. The CDR3 loop spans 13 amino acids. Germline-derived CDR1 and CDR2 are SGHTA and FQGNSA. The CDR3 DNA follows: TGTGCCAGCAGCTTAGCATTGGGTGAGACCCAGTACTTC. It encodes CASSLALGETQYF.

In its sample, this clonotype was seen many times. This chain connects TRBV7-9 to TRBJ2-1; TRBD1 matches 7 bases. With 5 bases clipped from V and 3 bases from J, the junction kept 10 bases outside the gene matches. The CDR3 is 16 residues long. The V gene's germline CDR1 is SEHNR and CDR2 FQNEAQ (reference sequence). The CDR3 DNA sequence: TGTGCCAGCAGCCCCCGACAGGGTGATAACTACAATGAGCAGTTCTTC. The encoded protein is CASSPRQGDNYNEQFF.